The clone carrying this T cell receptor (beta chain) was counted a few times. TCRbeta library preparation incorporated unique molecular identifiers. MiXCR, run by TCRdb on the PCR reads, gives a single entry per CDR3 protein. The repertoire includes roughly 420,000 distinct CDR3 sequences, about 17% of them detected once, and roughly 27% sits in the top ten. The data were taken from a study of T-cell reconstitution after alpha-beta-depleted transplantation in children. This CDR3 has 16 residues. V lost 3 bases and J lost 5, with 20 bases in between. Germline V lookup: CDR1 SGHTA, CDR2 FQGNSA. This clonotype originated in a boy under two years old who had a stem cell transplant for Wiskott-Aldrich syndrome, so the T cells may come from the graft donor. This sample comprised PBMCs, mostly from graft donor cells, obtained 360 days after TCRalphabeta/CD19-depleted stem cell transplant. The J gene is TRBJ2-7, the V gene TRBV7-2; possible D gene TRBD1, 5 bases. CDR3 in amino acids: CASSFLFPRREHEQYF. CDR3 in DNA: TGTGCCAGCAGCTTTCTCTTCCCGCGCAGGGAACACGAGCAGTACTTC.